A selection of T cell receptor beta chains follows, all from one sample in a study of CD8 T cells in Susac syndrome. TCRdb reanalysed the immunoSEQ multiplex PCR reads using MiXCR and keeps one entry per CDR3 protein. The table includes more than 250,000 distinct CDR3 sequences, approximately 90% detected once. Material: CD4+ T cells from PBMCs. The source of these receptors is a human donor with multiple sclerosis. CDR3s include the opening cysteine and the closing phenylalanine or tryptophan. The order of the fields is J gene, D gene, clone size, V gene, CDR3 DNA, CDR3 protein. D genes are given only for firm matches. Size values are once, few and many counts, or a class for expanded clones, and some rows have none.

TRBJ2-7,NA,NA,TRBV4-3,TGCGCCAGCAGCCAAGTAAAACGGGGCGGGTCAAGGAGCCCGCTATCCGATTACGAGCAGTACTTC,CASSQVKRGGSRSPLSDYEQYF
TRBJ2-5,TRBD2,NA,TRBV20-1,TGCAGTGCCGCGACCAGCGGGACAGAGACCCAGTACTTC,CSAATSGTETQYF
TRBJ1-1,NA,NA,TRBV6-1,TGTGCCAGCACACGTGGACAGCGACATGTGCCCGTTGAAGCTTTCTTT,CASTRGQRHVPVEAFF
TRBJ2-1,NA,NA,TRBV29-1,TGCAGCGTGGAAAGGGAGCGGCTCCCCCCTGAGGATGAGCAGTTCTTC,CSVERERLPPEDEQFF
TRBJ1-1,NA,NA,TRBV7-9,TGTGCCAGCAGCTTAGAGGACAGAGGAGCTTTCTTT,CASSLEDRGAFF
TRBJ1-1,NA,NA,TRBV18,TGTGCCAGCTCACCAGGGGGCACTGAAGTTTTCTTT,CASSPGGTEVFF
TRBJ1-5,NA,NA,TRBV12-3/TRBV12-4,TGTGCCCTCAGTACGGCAGGGAGGATGAATCAGCCCCAGCATTTT,CALSTAGRMNQPQHF
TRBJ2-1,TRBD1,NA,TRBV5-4,TGTGCCAGCAGCTCCGGGACAGGGAGGGCCTACAATGAGCAGTTCTTC,CASSSGTGRAYNEQFF
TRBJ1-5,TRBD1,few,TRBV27,TGTGCCAGCAGTTTAGGGGGACAGGTCAATCAGCCCCAGCATTTT,CASSLGGQVNQPQHF
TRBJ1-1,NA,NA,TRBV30,TGTGCCTGGAGTGGCAGGAACCTGAACACTGAAGCTTTCTTT,CAWSGRNLNTEAFF
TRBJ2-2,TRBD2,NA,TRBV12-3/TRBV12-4,TGTGCCAGCAGTTCCCCACCGCCGTCTAGCGGGAGGGGGGCCGGGGAGCTGTTTTTT,CASSSPPPSSGRGAGELFF
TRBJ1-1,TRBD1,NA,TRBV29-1,TGCAGCGTTGGGGGGGGGACAGGGAGCACTGAAGCTTTCTTT,CSVGGGTGSTEAFF
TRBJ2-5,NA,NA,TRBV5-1,TGCGCCAGCAGCTTAACAGGGATGGAGACCCAGTACTTC,CASSLTGMETQYF
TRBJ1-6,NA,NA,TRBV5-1,TGCGCCAGCAGCCTGGACACGGGAGTCGATTCGCCCCTCCACTTT,CASSLDTGVDSPLHF
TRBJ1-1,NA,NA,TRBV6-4,TGTGCCAGCAGGATGGATGGTGGGGACTCCAGAGCTTTCTTT,CASRMDGGDSRAFF
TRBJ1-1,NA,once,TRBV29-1,TGCAGCGCCACGGGGGCCAGCCGTACTGAAGCTTTCTTT,CSATGASRTEAFF
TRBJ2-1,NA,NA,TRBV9,TGTGCCAGCAGCGTAGGGTTGGCTAGCGTAAATGAGCAGTTCTTC,CASSVGLASVNEQFF
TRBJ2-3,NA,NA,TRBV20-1,TGCAGTGCTAGTTACGGCAGCACAGATACGCAGTATTTT,CSASYGSTDTQYF
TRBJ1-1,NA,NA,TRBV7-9,TGTGCCAGCAACCCTGGTACGGTTGAAGCTTTCTTT,CASNPGTVEAFF
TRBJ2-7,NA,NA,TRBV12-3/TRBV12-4,TGTGCCAGCAGCTCAGGGGATAACTACGAGCAGTACTTC,CASSSGDNYEQYF
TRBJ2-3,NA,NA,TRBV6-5,TGTGCCAGCAGTGCCGACTACATCAGCACAGATACGCAGTATTTT,CASSADYISTDTQYF
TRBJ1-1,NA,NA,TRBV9,TGTGCCAGCAGCGTAGATCCCAGGGGGAACACTGAAGCTTTCTTT,CASSVDPRGNTEAFF
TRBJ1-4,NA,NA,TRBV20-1,TGCAGTGCTAGAGGGGAGGTTGAAAAACTGTTTTTT,CSARGEVEKLFF
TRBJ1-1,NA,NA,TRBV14,TGTGCCAGCAGTCCTATCGGGGGGGCGCTCGGCACTGAAGCTTTCTTT,CASSPIGGALGTEAFF
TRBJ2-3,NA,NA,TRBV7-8,TGTGCCAGCAGCTTAGGAAGGATGCGAGATACGCAGTATTTT,CASSLGRMRDTQYF
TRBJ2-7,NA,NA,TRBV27,TGTGCCAGCAGTTTTCACGACAGATCCTACGAGCAGTACTTC,CASSFHDRSYEQYF
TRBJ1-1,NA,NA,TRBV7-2,TGTGCCAGCAGCTTAAACATACGCACTGAAGCTTTCTTT,CASSLNIRTEAFF
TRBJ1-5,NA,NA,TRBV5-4,TGTGCCAGCAGCTTGGATGGGACACAGCCCCAGCATTTT,CASSLDGTQPQHF
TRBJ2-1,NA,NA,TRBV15,TGTGCCACCAGCAGGGGCCCCGGGACTTACTCCTACAATGAGCAGTTCTTC,CATSRGPGTYSYNEQFF
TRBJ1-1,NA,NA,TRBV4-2,TGTGCCAGCAGCCAGAGGCCCCACTACTCGGGTTTTGAAGCTTTCTTT,CASSQRPHYSGFEAFF
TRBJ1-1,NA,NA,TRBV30,TGTGCCTGGAGTTTAAACGGGGGGAACACTGAAGCTTTCTTT,CAWSLNGGNTEAFF
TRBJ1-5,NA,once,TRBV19,TGTGCCAGTAACAGGGAGTCACGCCAGCCCCAGCATTTT,CASNRESRQPQHF
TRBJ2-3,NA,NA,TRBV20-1,TGCAGTGCTAAGGTGGGGCCAGATACGCAGTATTTT,CSAKVGPDTQYF
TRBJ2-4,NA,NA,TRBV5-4,TGTGCCAGCAGCTTGTACGGAGCGGCGTACCAGAACATTCAGTACTTC,CASSLYGAAYQNIQYF
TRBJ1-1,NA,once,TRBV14,TGTGCCAGCAGCCAAGACCCTAGGACACGTGAAGCTTTCTTT,CASSQDPRTREAFF
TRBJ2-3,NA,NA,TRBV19,TGTGCCAGCGGCGGGGCTCAGGGAGATACGCAGTATTTT,CASGGAQGDTQYF
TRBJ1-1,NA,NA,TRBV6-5,TGTGCCAGCAGTTACTCGAGAGTGAAAGATAAAGCTTTCTTT,CASSYSRVKDKAFF
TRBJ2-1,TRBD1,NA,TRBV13,TGTGCCAGCAGCTTGACCCGGACAGGGGAGGACAATGAGCAGTTCTTC,CASSLTRTGEDNEQFF
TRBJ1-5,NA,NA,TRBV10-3,TGTGCCATCAGTGACCCCGGGGCGGTGATTCAGCCCCAGCATTTT,CAISDPGAVIQPQHF
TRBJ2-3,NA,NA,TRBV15,TGTGCCACCAGCAGAGATAAAGGTACAGATACGCAGTATTTT,CATSRDKGTDTQYF
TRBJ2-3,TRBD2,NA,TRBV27,TGTGCCAGCAGTTCTACACTAGCGGGAAGCACAGATACGCAGTATTTT,CASSSTLAGSTDTQYF
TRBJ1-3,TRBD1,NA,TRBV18,TGTGCCAGCTCACCAGGACAGGTGGGAAACACCATATATTTT,CASSPGQVGNTIYF
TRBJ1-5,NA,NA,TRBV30,TGTGCCTGGAGTGGCGCAGGTGATCAGCCCCAGCATTTT,CAWSGAGDQPQHF
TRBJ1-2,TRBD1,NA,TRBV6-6,TGTGCCAGCAGTTACGCTGACAGGGCTGAAAACTATGGCTACACCTTC,CASSYADRAENYGYTF
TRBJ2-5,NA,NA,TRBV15,TGTGCCACCAGCAGAGATAGGGATCCCGCCCGTATCTTC,CATSRDRDPARIF
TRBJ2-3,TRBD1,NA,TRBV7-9,TGTGCCAGCAGCTTCGGACAGGGAGGTACGCAGTATTTT,CASSFGQGGTQYF
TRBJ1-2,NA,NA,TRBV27,TGTGCCAGCAGTTTAGGTCAGGGAAGCGGCTACACCTTC,CASSLGQGSGYTF
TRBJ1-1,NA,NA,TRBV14,TGTGCCAGCAGCCAAGTCACAGGCCTCAGAGAGGCTTTCTTT,CASSQVTGLREAFF
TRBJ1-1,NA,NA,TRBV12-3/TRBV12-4,TGTGCCAGCAGACAACCGGGACAAACTATGAACACTGAAGCTTTCTTT,CASRQPGQTMNTEAFF
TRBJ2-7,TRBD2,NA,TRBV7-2,TGTGCCAGCAGCTCTAGCGGGAGGGGCTACGAGCAGTACTTC,CASSSSGRGYEQYF
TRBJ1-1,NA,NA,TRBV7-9,TGTGCCAGCAGCTTGGGGGCCCCGAACACTGAAGCTTTCTTT,CASSLGAPNTEAFF
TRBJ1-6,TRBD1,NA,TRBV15,TGTGCCACCAGCAGAGGACGGGCATTGGGACAGACGCTCTATAATTCACCCCTCCACTTT,CATSRGRALGQTLYNSPLHF
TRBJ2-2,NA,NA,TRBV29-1,TGCAGCGTTGGTTTAGGGGGAAACACCGGGGAGCTGTTTTTT,CSVGLGGNTGELFF
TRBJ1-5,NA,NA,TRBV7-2,TGTGCCAGCAGCTTTGGTTTTCTCGAGAACCAGCCCCAGCATTTT,CASSFGFLENQPQHF
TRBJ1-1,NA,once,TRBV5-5,TGTGCCAGCAGCCGCGGGAGCTCCAACACTGAAGCTTTCTTT,CASSRGSSNTEAFF